Below, 32 T cell receptor beta chains from the same sample are listed, as sequenced in a study of blood T cell repertoires in COVID-19. Profiled with immunoSEQ multiplex PCR; TCRdb holds only in-frame clones, not every one. This sample has around 78,000 clones, with 82% found just once. Material: peripheral blood. These receptors came from a human donor in a cohort sampled during active COVID-19.

V gene TRBV18 combines with J gene TRBJ1-6; D not resolved. V lost 5 bases, J lost 5 bases, and 10 bases lay in between. CDR1 and CDR2 (germline): KGHSH, LQKENI. The CDR3 consists of 14 residues. The DNA for the CDR3 is TGTGCCAGCTCAGTTGCAGTCAATAATTCACCCCTCCACTTT. Translating gives CASSVAVNNSPLHF.

About this clone: The germline gene is not matched at one end of the junction; a read error may be the cause. The V gene is TRBV11-2, the J gene TRBJ1-1; 8 bases are a match to TRBD1. This CDR3 is 15 amino acids long. From germline, CDR1 is SGHAT and CDR2 FQNNGV. CDR3 bases: TGTGCCAGCAGCGTAGACCCAGGGGGCGCGAGTCAAGCTTTCTTT. Residues: CASSVDPGGASQAFF. Full variable domain (outside the CDR3, taken from reference TRBV11-2 and TRBJ1-1): EAGVAQSPRYKIIEKRQSVAFWCNPISGHATLYWYQQILGQGPKLLIQFQNNGVVDDSQLPKDRFSAERLKGVDSTLKIQPAKLEDSAVYLCASSVDPGGASQAFFGQGTRLTVV.

This clone was found once. The rearrangement uses TRBV7-2 and TRBJ2-3, with 9 positions matching TRBD2. V was clipped by 2 bases and J by 4 bases; unmatched bases: 7. Germline CDR1 reads SGHTA; CDR2 reads FQGNSA. This CDR3 contains 16 residues. The CDR3 reads CASSLISGGGADTQYF. The CDR3 bases are TGTGCCAGCAGCTTAATTAGCGGGGGCGGCGCAGATACGCAGTATTTT.

V gene TRBV4-2 combines with J gene TRBJ2-7; 10 bases are a match to TRBD2. Per the germline V gene, CDR1 is LGHNA and CDR2 is YNFKEQ. Trimming took 0 bases from V and 5 from J; bases not matched to a gene: 10. This CDR3 contains 17 residues. The CDR3 is CASSQDRGGTSENEQYF. CDR3 nucleotides: TGTGCCAGCAGCCAAGATCGGGGAGGGACTAGCGAGAACGAGCAGTACTTC.

The rearrangement joins TRBV4-2 to TRBJ2-3; 9 bases map to TRBD1. The CDR3 totals 14 residues. CDR1 and CDR2 from the germline V gene are LGHNA and YNFKEQ. V dropped 7 bases and J dropped 3; count of bases not matched to a gene: 5. The CDR3 nucleotides read TGTGCCAGCACACGGGACAGGGCAACAGATACGCAGTATTTT. Encoded protein: CASTRDRATDTQYF.

V and J are TRBV5-4 and TRBJ2-7; D is possibly TRBD1 (6 bases). Germline CDR1 is SGHNT and CDR2 is YYREEE (reference sequence). CDR3 length equals 14 residues. V lost 0 bases and J 7 bases, leaving 14 bases between the germline ends. The CDR3 reads CASSLEGVPSEQYF. The CDR3 DNA sequence: TGTGCCAGCAGCTTGGAGGGGGTGCCCTCTGAGCAGTACTTC.

The chain has TRBV5-4 and TRBJ1-1; D may be TRBD1 (5 bases). The CDR3 covers 13 residues. Per the germline V gene, CDR1 is SGHNT and CDR2 is YYREEE (reference sequence). Between the trimmed V and J ends, which lost 5 bases and 6 bases, there was a span of 14 bases. CDR3 amino acids: CASRPSGGSEAFF. Written as DNA, the CDR3 is TGTGCCAGCAGGCCGTCCGGGGGGTCTGAAGCTTTCTTT. Full variable domain (rest looked up from reference TRBV5-4 and TRBJ1-1): ETGVTQSPTHLIKTRGQQVTLRCSSQSGHNTVSWYQQALGQGPQFIFQYYREEENGRGNFPPRFSGLQFPNYSSELNVNALELDDSALYLCASRPSGGSEAFFGQGTRLTVV.

The chain uses TRBV5-6 and TRBJ1-6; 9 bases are shared with TRBD1. The CDR3 has 15 amino acids. The J segment lost 7 bases and the V segment lost 3 bases, leaving 5 bases of the junction unmatched. Germline V lookup: CDR1 SGHDT, CDR2 YYEEEE. CDR3 sequence (DNA): TGTGCCAGCAGCTCGATGGACAGGGGCAATTCACCCCTCCACTTT. It translates to CASSSMDRGNSPLHF.

This clone was seen only a few times. The chain joins TRBV2 to TRBJ2-3; D gene ambiguous. The germline V gene encodes CDR1 SNHLY and CDR2 FYNNEI. CDR3 length equals 12 residues. The V end lost 6 bases, the J end lost 4 bases, and 8 bases lay between the germline ends. The CDR3 DNA sequence: TGTGCCAGCAGACCGGTGGCAGATACGCAGTATTTT. The encoded protein is CASRPVADTQYF.

V usage is TRBV7-2 and J usage is TRBJ2-5; possible D gene TRBD1, 5 bases. The ends were cut back, 1 base at V and 2 bases at J, with 8 bases in the middle. The CDR3 has 14 amino acids. The germline CDR1 and CDR2 sequences are SGHTA and FQGNSA. Written as DNA, the CDR3 is TGTGCCAGCAGCTTAGATTCAGGGCAAGAGACCCAGTACTTC. Amino acid sequence: CASSLDSGQETQYF. Filled out from reference TRBV7-2 and TRBJ2-5, the complete variable domain reads GAGVSQSPSNKVTEKGKDVELRCDPISGHTALYWYRQSLGQGLEFLIYFQGNSAPDKSGLPSDRFSAERTGGSVSTLTIQRTQQEDSAVYLCASSLDSGQETQYFGPGTRLLVL.

The chain carries TRBV5-4 and TRBJ1-1; 9 bases map to TRBD1. The CDR3 is 13 amino acids. The junction had 0 bases not matched to a gene; V was cut back by 0 bases and J by 6 bases. Germline-derived CDR1 and CDR2 are SGHNT and YYREEE (reference sequence). As DNA, the CDR3 is TGTGCCAGCAGCTTGGGACAGGGGGCTGAAGCTTTCTTT. Translated: CASSLGQGAEAFF.

The chain links TRBV6-5 to TRBJ2-1; 7 bases fit TRBD2. Trimming at V came to 8 bases and at J to 6 bases, leaving 7 bases not matched to a gene. This CDR3 contains 13 residues. CDR1 and CDR2 from the germline V gene are MNHEY and SVGAGI. The CDR3 DNA is TGTGCCAGCCAGGCAGGGAGGGTCAATGAGCAGTTCTTC. This gives the protein CASQAGRVNEQFF.

The chain joins TRBV6-4 to TRBJ1-1; possible D gene TRBD1, 6 bases. This CDR3 has 14 residues. V shed 6 bases and J shed 8 bases, with 19 bases lying between them. Looked up from germline, CDR1 is MRHNA and CDR2 is SNTAGT. The CDR3 is CASRVFPDRPEAFF. The CDR3 nucleotides read TGTGCCAGCAGGGTTTTTCCCGACAGGCCCGAAGCTTTCTTT.

V usage is TRBV27 and J usage is TRBJ1-4, with TRBD1 as a possible D gene (5 bases). Trimming stripped 1 base from V and 10 bases from J, with 10 bases between. The germline CDR1 and CDR2 sequences are MNHEY and SMNVEV (reference sequence). The CDR3 runs to 13 residues. CDR3 protein: CASSLYSGGKLFF. The CDR3 region has the DNA TGTGCCAGCAGTTTATACTCGGGGGGAAAACTGTTTTTT.

This clone came up a few times. This rearrangement joins TRBV4-3 to TRBJ1-1, with 8 nucleotides matching TRBD1. Germline assignment: CDR1 LGHNA and CDR2 YSLEER. There are 15 residues in the CDR3. J lost 1 base, V lost 1 base, and 2 bases had no gene match. CDR3 amino acids: CASSQGTGGNTEAFF. DNA of the CDR3: TGCGCCAGCAGCCAAGGTACAGGGGGGAACACTGAAGCTTTCTTT.

The genes are TRBV27 and TRBJ2-7; D might be TRBD2 (6 bases). The germline V gene has CDR1 MNHEY and CDR2 SMNVEV (reference sequence). The length of the CDR3 is 15 residues. The V end was cut by 5 bases, the J end by 3 bases, with 17 bases between. The CDR3 spells CASSPSGVLLYEQYF. CDR3 nucleotides: TGTGCCAGCAGTCCCTCGGGAGTTTTACTCTACGAGCAGTACTTC.

The gene calls are TRBV5-5 and TRBJ1-6, with D uncertain. The V end was cut by 7 bases, the J end by 6 bases, with 20 bases between. CDR3 size: 16 residues. Germline CDR1 reads SGHKS; CDR2 reads YYEKEE (reference sequence). DNA for the CDR3: TGTGCCAGCCGCGAGGGAACTTCCTTCGGTAATTCACCCCTCCACTTT. This sequence encodes CASREGTSFGNSPLHF.

This sequence joins TRBV19 and TRBJ1-1; the D gene is possibly TRBD1 (6 bases). The V end was cut by 6 bases, the J end by 5 bases, with 13 bases between. The CDR3 is 13 amino acids. Germline V gene sequence: CDR1 LNHDA, CDR2 SQIVND (reference sequence). Here the CDR3 reads CASRNRAATEAFF. CDR3 DNA sequence: TGTGCCAGTAGAAACAGGGCGGCTACTGAAGCTTTCTTT.

The V gene is TRBV9, the J gene TRBJ2-7; a possible D gene is TRBD1 (5 bases). The germline gives CDR1 SGDLS, CDR2 YYNGEE. The CDR3 is 11 amino acids. V was clipped by 3 bases and J by 6 bases, with 7 bases between them. The CDR3 is CASSAQGEQYF. The CDR3 coding sequence is TGTGCCAGCAGCGCTCAGGGCGAGCAGTACTTC.

V usage is TRBV4-2 and J usage is TRBJ1-2; D is unclear. This CDR3 is 15 amino acids long. CDR1 is LGHNA, CDR2 YNFKEQ, per germline. Between the trimmed V and J ends, which lost 0 bases and 8 bases, there was a span of 16 bases. CDR3 sequence: CASSQENRGFGGYTF. CDR3 DNA sequence: TGTGCCAGCAGCCAAGAAAACCGCGGTTTTGGGGGCTACACCTTC.

The chain combines TRBV10-1 with TRBJ2-3; TRBD1 matches 9 bases. The germline CDR1 and CDR2 sequences are WNHNN and SYGVQD (reference sequence). There are 17 residues in the CDR3. The junction had 13 bases not matched to a gene; V was cut back by 4 bases and J by 5 bases. The CDR3 DNA sequence: TGCGCCAGCAGTGCCGCGGGACAGGGTCGACGAATAGATACGCAGTATTTT. This encodes CASSAAGQGRRIDTQYF.

The chain has TRBV9 and TRBJ1-5; 7 bases are shared with TRBD1. Unmatched junction bases numbered 3, after V lost 2 bases and J lost 10 bases. Germline V CDR1 and CDR2: SGDLS, YYNGEE. The length of the CDR3 is 12 residues. CDR3 nucleotides: TGTGCCAGCAGCGTTCAGGGGGGTCCCCAGCATTTT. It specifies CASSVQGGPQHF.

The rearrangement links TRBV2 to TRBJ2-1, with 9 bases aligning to TRBD2. The V and J ends lost 8 bases and 6 bases, in that order; junction bases with no gene match: 8. This CDR3 contains 14 residues. Germline CDR1 SNHLY, CDR2 FYNNEI. The chain's CDR3 is CASCILAGLNEQFF. The DNA of the CDR3 is TGTGCCAGCTGTATACTAGCGGGCCTCAATGAGCAGTTCTTC. Drawing the rest from reference TRBV2 and TRBJ2-1, the complete variable domain is EPEVTQTPSHQVTQMGQEVILRCVPISNHLYFYWYRQILGQKVEFLVSFYNNEISEKSEIFDDQFSVERPDGSNFTLKIRSTKLEDSAMYFCASCILAGLNEQFFGPGTRLTVL.

The rearrangement uses TRBV5-4 and TRBJ2-3, with 9 bases lining up with TRBD1. Germline V lookup: CDR1 SGHNT, CDR2 YYREEE (reference sequence). The CDR3 length is 16 residues. The V segment lost 4 bases and the J segment 0 bases; nucleotides outside the gene matches: 6. The CDR3 DNA follows: TGTGCCAGCAGCAGCCGGACAGGGGTGAGCACAGATACGCAGTATTTT. Protein product: CASSSRTGVSTDTQYF.

The chain recombines TRBV5-1 with TRBJ2-1, with TRBD1 matching 10 bases. J lost 4 bases, V lost 4 bases, and 8 bases had no gene match. The CDR3 spans 16 residues. The germline V gene encodes CDR1 SGHRS and CDR2 YFSETQ. The CDR3 spells CASSALTGGFYNEQFF. CDR3 DNA sequence: TGCGCCAGCAGCGCCCTGACAGGGGGCTTTTACAATGAGCAGTTCTTC.

V gene TRBV5-1 combines with J gene TRBJ1-4; D perhaps matches TRBD1 (5 bases). Trimming pared 4 bases from V and 1 base from J, leaving 14 bases between. Germline CDR1 and CDR2: SGHRS and YFSETQ. The CDR3 consists of 16 residues. The CDR3 coding sequence is TGCGCCAGCAGCCTAAAGACGGGGGAAACTAATGAAAAACTGTTTTTT. It specifies CASSLKTGETNEKLFF.

The V gene is TRBV5-1, the J gene TRBJ1-1, with TRBD1 identical over 8 bases. Trimming took 4 bases from V and 7 from J; bases not matched to a gene: 9. Germline CDR1 and CDR2: SGHRS and YFSETQ. CDR3 length: 14 residues. The CDR3: CASSPEGTGNEAFF. In DNA, the CDR3 is TGCGCCAGCAGCCCGGAAGGGACAGGAAATGAAGCTTTCTTT.

The chain carries TRBV3-1 (or the pseudogene TRBV3-2) and TRBJ2-1, with TRBD2 matching 7 bases. V lost 6 bases and J lost 4; bases outside the gene matches: 21. Germline CDR1 LGHDT, CDR2 YNNKEL (reference sequence). This CDR3 is 19 amino acids long. The CDR3 nucleotides are TGTGCCAGCAGGTACCGGGGGGTAGGAATAGAAGACCATTACAATGAGCAGTTCTTC. This codes for CASRYRGVGIEDHYNEQFF.

This clone was detected only once. V usage is TRBV10-3 and J usage is TRBJ2-3; 11 nucleotides agree with TRBD2. Germline-derived CDR1 and CDR2 are ENHRY and SYGVKD. The junction had 5 bases not matched to a gene; V was cut back by 3 bases and J by 0 bases. This CDR3 contains 17 residues. The DNA of the CDR3 is TGTGCCATCAGTGAAATAGCGGGGGGGACTAGCACAGATACGCAGTATTTT. It translates to CAISEIAGGTSTDTQYF.

The chain couples TRBV6-5 to TRBJ2-7; 10 bases agree with TRBD2. V trimming: 3 bases; J trimming: 2 bases; junction bases outside the gene matches: 4. Per germline, CDR1 MNHEY and CDR2 SVGAGI. This CDR3 has 15 residues. The CDR3 reads CASSYSGGTTYEQYF. The CDR3 DNA reads as TGTGCCAGCAGTTATAGCGGGGGGACCACCTACGAGCAGTACTTC.

This chain connects TRBV7-9 to TRBJ1-5; the D is unclear. The germline V gene has CDR1 SEHNR and CDR2 FQNEAQ (reference sequence). The ends were cut back, 1 base at V and 1 base at J, with 5 bases in the middle. The CDR3 length is 14 residues. CDR3 amino acids: CASSLGQSNQPQHF. In DNA, the CDR3 is TGTGCCAGCAGCTTAGGCCAGAGCAATCAGCCCCAGCATTTT.

The V call is TRBV6-5, the J call TRBJ1-1, with TRBD1 matching over 7 bases. Germline CDR1 and CDR2: MNHEY and SVGAGI. V lost 6 bases to trimming and J lost 7 bases; unmatched junction nucleotides: 5. CDR3 size: 12 residues. The CDR3 DNA sequence: TGTGCCAGCAGCCGGACAGGTATTGAAGCTTTCTTT. Its protein is CASSRTGIEAFF.